This T cell receptor (beta chain) is drawn from a study of cytomegalovirus exposure and HLA in healthy donors. About the research overall: The approximately 120 validation repertoires, a later analysis reported, used the same platform as the 666 first-cohort repertoires. Whole-study results and caveats: The study labeled fewer than 200 TCR beta chains cytomegalovirus-associated. Researchers reported that three CMV-associated chains were confirmed in vitro as CMV antigen-specific.

V lost 8 bases and J lost 10; bases outside the gene matches: 6. The CDR3 sequence is 11 residues long. The germline V gene encodes CDR1 DFQATT and CDR2 SNEGSKA (reference sequence). As to this clone: Its antigen is unidentified.

While the first cohort had 600 to 800 subjects, the donors belonged to the separate validation cohort of more than 95 subjects. TCRdb keeps only in-frame clones here, not all; method: immunoSEQ multiplex PCR. The table has roughly 100,000 clones, approximately 90% seen once. The receptor was isolated from a woman aged 18-29 years in good health and CMV-seropositive. Sequencing was carried out using PBMCs. The chain recombines TRBV20-1 with TRBJ1-2, with 11 bases aligning to TRBD1. The CDR3 DNA reads TGCAGTATGGACAGGGGGCATGACTACACCTTC. This codes for CSMDRGHDYTF.